Listed here are 27 T cell receptor beta chains from one sample, sequenced in a study of regulatory T cells in long-lasting Graves disease. Time point given: persistent/refractory GD, antithyroid drugs over 5 years with positive TRAb. Construction of the TCR library relied on RNA isolated from PBMCs. In building TCR beta libraries, iRepertoire HTBI primers were used together with Arm-PCR of CDR3 regions. TCRdb redid the calling of the multiplex PCR reads with MiXCR, one entry per CDR3 protein. The table shows hundreds of thousands of distinct CDR3 sequences, with around a fifth occurring only once. The sample consisted of peripheral blood mononuclear cells (PBMCs), taken when the disease was refractory, from a patient treated with antithyroid drugs. These receptors were obtained from a female donor with Graves disease.

Only one count was recorded for this clonotype. V gene TRBV7-2 combines with J gene TRBJ1-1, with 7 bases identical to TRBD1. Germline V gene data show CDR1 as SGHTA and CDR2 as FQGNSA. V dropped 6 bases and J dropped 10; count of bases not matched to a gene: 11. There are 13 residues in the CDR3. CDR3 nucleotides: TGTGCCAGCAGGATAGGGACAGCACCTGGAGCTTTCTTT. This sequence encodes CASRIGTAPGAFF.

V gene TRBV5-1 combines with J gene TRBJ2-7, with D hard to call. Germline V gene data show CDR1 as SGHRS and CDR2 as YFSETQ. This CDR3 contains 15 residues. V was shortened by 2 bases and J by 5 bases, with 17 bases between the two germline ends. DNA of the CDR3: TGCGCCAGCAGCTTACTTTCTGGACCCGGACACGAGCAGTACTTC. It codes for CASSLLSGPGHEQYF.

This clonotype has a count of ten or more. The rearrangement uses TRBV7-2 and TRBJ2-5; D unresolved. V shed 5 bases and J shed 0 bases, with 4 bases lying between them. In germline, CDR1 is SGHTA, CDR2 FQGNSA. The CDR3 covers 12 residues. For the CDR3, the DNA is TGTGCCAGCAGCACGTACCAAGAGACCCAGTACTTC. Its translation is CASSTYQETQYF.

This clonotype was counted ten times or more. J is TRBJ1-2 and V is TRBV5-5; 8 bases are shared with TRBD1. The V gene end was trimmed by 1 base and the J gene end by 8 bases; junction bases not matched to a gene: 7. The CDR3 has 14 amino acids. Germline CDR1 and CDR2: SGHKS and YYEKEE (reference sequence). The CDR3 bases are TGTGCCAGCAGCTTGCCCGGGACAGGCCGCGGCTACACCTTC. Translated: CASSLPGTGRGYTF.

As for this clonotype: A read error may be the cause here, since a much bigger clone is one base away. In nucleotides, the CDR3 is TGTGCCAGCAGTGGGGTTTGGCGGGACAGAGCGATTTTC. Translated, it gives CASSGVWRDRAIF. V usage is TRBV2 and J usage is TRBJ2-7; D might be TRBD1 (7 bases). Looked up from germline, CDR1 is SNHLY and CDR2 is FYNNEI. There are 13 residues in the CDR3.

The chain combines TRBV5-1 with TRBJ1-1, with D uncertain. V gave up 1 base and J gave up 2 bases, with 12 bases separating them. The length of the CDR3 is 15 residues. The germline V gene encodes CDR1 SGHRS and CDR2 YFSETQ. CDR3 region: CASSLRSVTNTEAFF. For the CDR3, the DNA is TGCGCCAGCAGCTTGCGTTCGGTCACAAACACTGAAGCTTTCTTT.

The rearrangement joins TRBV25-1 to TRBJ2-3; weak D call: TRBD2 (6 bases). The CDR3 runs 17 residues. The germline gives CDR1 MGHDK, CDR2 SYGVNS. Trimming took off 3 bases at V and 4 bases at J, with 20 bases between the two ends. Here the CDR3 DNA reads TGTGCCAGCAGTGAGGCTAGCGTGTACGAGCATGCAGATACGCAGTATTTT. Protein product: CASSEASVYEHADTQYF.

This clonotype was counted a few times. The chain joins TRBV6-1 to TRBJ1-6; possible D gene TRBD1, 5 bases. Looked up from germline, CDR1 is MNHNS and CDR2 is SASEGT. With 6 bases removed from V and 5 bases from J, the gap between germline ends came to 11 bases. There are 14 residues in the CDR3. CDR3 protein: CASRRGANNSPLHF. CDR3 sequence (DNA): TGTGCCAGCAGGAGGGGAGCGAATAATTCACCCCTCCACTTT.

This clonotype occurred many times. The V call is TRBV28, the J call TRBJ1-2, with D possibly matching TRBD1 (5 bases). Germline assignment: CDR1 MDHEN and CDR2 SYDVKM. V lost 5 bases and J 4 bases, leaving 20 bases between the germline ends. The CDR3 spans 16 residues. CDR3 protein: CASSPFRAERSYGYTF. The CDR3 DNA is TGTGCCAGCAGTCCCTTCAGGGCCGAACGAAGCTATGGCTACACCTTC.

V is TRBV6-1 and J is TRBJ2-2; TRBD2 matches 8 bases. The V segment lost 6 bases and the J segment 6 bases; nucleotides outside the gene matches: 9. CDR1 and CDR2 from the germline V gene are MNHNS and SASEGT. This CDR3 is built from 15 residues. The CDR3 region has the DNA TGTGCCAGCAGGGCCAGCGGGGGAGTCGCCGGGGAGCTGTTTTTT. Translated: CASRASGGVAGELFF.

This clonotype was seen repeatedly, ten times or more. J is TRBJ1-2 and V is TRBV11-3; D not certain. Germline V gene data show CDR1 as SGHNT and CDR2 as YENEEA. V was trimmed by 2 bases and J by 6 bases, leaving 16 bases between them. This CDR3 has 15 residues. CDR3 sequence reads: CASSLRDGRRDGYTF. The DNA for the CDR3 is TGTGCCAGCAGCTTACGTGACGGACGCAGAGATGGCTACACCTTC.

This clonotype showed up many times. The chain couples TRBV2 to TRBJ1-1, with D possibly being TRBD1 (5 bases). V gave up 2 bases and J gave up 4 bases, with 17 bases separating them. Germline CDR1 reads SNHLY; CDR2 reads FYNNEI. CDR3 length: 16 residues. The CDR3 reads CASSEWDPGLGTEAFF. The CDR3 nucleotides are TGTGCCAGCAGTGAATGGGACCCTGGGTTGGGCACTGAAGCTTTCTTT.

The CDR3 bases are TGTGCCAGCAGTTTAGCGGCGGGGCCGGCCTACGAGCAGTACTTC. It specifies CASSLAAGPAYEQYF. The chain couples TRBV12-3 or TRBV12-4 to TRBJ2-7, with D tentatively TRBD2 (6 bases). The ends were cut back, 0 bases at V and 2 bases at J, with 11 bases in the middle. This CDR3 region has 15 residues.

A few counts support this clonotype. The rearrangement joins TRBV27 to TRBJ2-2; tentatively, D is TRBD1 (5 bases). V was cut by 1 base and J by 3 bases, with 12 bases left in between. Per germline, CDR1 MNHEY and CDR2 SMNVEV (reference sequence). This CDR3 has 16 residues. CDR3 loop: CASSLFRAQDTGELFF. The CDR3 DNA is TGTGCCAGCAGTTTATTCAGGGCTCAGGACACCGGGGAGCTGTTTTTT.

Regarding this clonotype: One base away lies a much larger clone, so this may be a sequencing read error. This chain joins TRBV2 and TRBJ2-7; D may be TRBD2 (6 bases). V was trimmed by 9 bases and J by 1 base, leaving 22 bases between them. Germline V gene sequence: CDR1 SNHLY, CDR2 FYNNEI. The CDR3 has 16 amino acids. The CDR3 reads CARREIGEGTSYEQYF. The CDR3 bases are TGTGCCAGAAGGGAGATTGGCGAGGGGACTTCCTACGAGCAGTACTTC.

This rearrangement joins TRBV5-4 to TRBJ2-5; D gene uncertain. CDR1 and CDR2 from the germline V gene are SGHNT and YYREEE (reference sequence). Trimming removed 3 bases at V and 2 bases at J, with 8 bases between. The CDR3 contains 13 residues. The CDR3 sequence: CASSSQLQETQYF. CDR3 sequence (DNA): TGTGCCAGCAGCTCACAATTACAAGAGACCCAGTACTTC.

As concerns this clonotype: A much bigger clone sits one base away, suggesting this may be a read error. No conserved phenylalanine or tryptophan is present at the end of the CDR3, so a read error is the likely explanation. The genes are TRBV6-9 and TRBJ1-2; no clear D gene. The CDR3 spans 11 residues. Trimming shortened V by 2 bases and J by 2 bases, and 0 bases separated the two germline ends. Germline values: CDR1 MNHGY, CDR2 SVAAGI. The CDR3 bases are TGTGCCAGCAGTTATAACTATGGCTACACCCTC. This encodes CASSYNYGYTL.

A few counts support this clonotype. The chain links TRBV11-2 to TRBJ1-6; D possibly corresponds to TRBD1 (6 bases). CDR1 and CDR2 (germline): SGHAT, FQNNGV. This CDR3 is 17 amino acids long. The V and J ends lost 5 bases and 2 bases respectively, with 16 bases between them. The CDR3 here is CASSQEERQAYNSPLHF. In DNA form, the CDR3 reads TGTGCCAGCAGCCAAGAGGAGCGACAGGCCTATAATTCACCCCTCCACTTT.

The sample holds many counts of this clonotype. The CDR3 spells CASSLQGPGEKLFF. Here the CDR3 DNA reads TGTGCCAGCAGTCTACAGGGCCCGGGGGAAAAACTGTTTTTT. The chain is built from TRBV28 and TRBJ1-4, with D possibly TRBD1 on 6 matching bases. Germline V gives CDR1 MDHEN, CDR2 SYDVKM. The CDR3 covers 14 residues. V was trimmed by 5 bases and J by 8 bases, leaving 15 bases between them.

The genes are TRBV6-1 and TRBJ1-5, with D perhaps TRBD1 (6 bases). The CDR3 is 13 amino acids. CDR1 MNHNS and CDR2 SASEGT come from the germline V gene. Trimming pared 7 bases from V and 7 bases from J, leaving 14 bases between. The CDR3 spells CASTLGGQQPQHF. In DNA, the CDR3 is TGTGCCAGCACCCTTGGGGGGCAACAGCCCCAGCATTTT.

As for this clonotype: The junction does not match germline at one end; this may be a read error. V and J are TRBV7-2 and TRBJ2-3; 10 bases fit TRBD2. The germline gives CDR1 SGHTA, CDR2 FQGNSA. The CDR3 extends over 14 amino acids. Here the CDR3 reads CASSAAGSGRPLHF. In DNA, the CDR3 is TGTGCCAGCAGCGCGGCGGGTAGCGGGAGGCCCCTCCATTTT. The full variable domain, in which reference TRBV7-2 and TRBJ2-3 provide the parts outside the CDR3, is GAGVSQSPSNKVTEKGKDVELRCDPISGHTALYWYRQSLGQGLEFLIYFQGNSAPDKSGLPSDRFSAERTGGSVSTLTIQRTQQEDSAVYLCASSAAGSGRPLHFGPGTRLTVL.

Ten or more counts support this clonotype. The chain links TRBV2 to TRBJ2-5; 15 positions match TRBD2. The CDR3 is made up of 16 amino acids. V was pared by 6 bases and J by 4 bases, with 6 bases of the junction left unmatched. Germline lookup yields CDR1 SNHLY and CDR2 FYNNEI. DNA of the CDR3: TGTGCCAGCAGGCCGGGACTAGCGGGGGGTCGAGAGACCCAGTACTTC. Translating gives CASRPGLAGGRETQYF.

The chain uses TRBV3-1 and TRBJ2-7; 7 bases match TRBD2. CDR1 and CDR2 (germline): LGHDT, YNNKEL (reference sequence). CDR3 size: 17 residues. V shed 0 bases and J 4 bases; nucleotides not matched to a gene: 12. CDR3: CASSQDPTSDGLYEQYF. CDR3 nucleotides: TGTGCCAGCAGCCAAGATCCCACTAGCGACGGACTATACGAGCAGTACTTC.

V gene TRBV30 combines with J gene TRBJ1-2; D call uncertain. CDR3 size: 13 residues. Trimming took 2 bases from V and 2 from J, leaving 9 bases between them. The germline gives CDR1 GTSNPN, CDR2 SVGIG (reference sequence). In nucleotides, the CDR3 is TGTGCCTGGAGTCCTGGATCCAACTATGGCTACACCTTC. It specifies CAWSPGSNYGYTF.

This clonotype was picked up many times. This rearrangement joins TRBV6-2 or TRBV6-3 to TRBJ2-5, with TRBD2 identical over 12 bases. The V gene end was trimmed by 8 bases and the J gene end by 1 base; junction bases not matched to a gene: 8. CDR1 and CDR2 from the germline V gene are MNHEY and SVGEGT. The CDR3 sequence is 16 residues long. CDR3 sequence: CASGSELAGGQETQYF. The CDR3 region has the DNA TGTGCCAGCGGTTCAGAACTAGCGGGGGGCCAAGAGACCCAGTACTTC.

This clonotype was found many times. This chain uses TRBV7-2 with TRBJ2-7; no clear D. V dropped 2 bases and J dropped 7 bases, with 18 bases sitting between them. The CDR3 is 15 residues long. Germline assignment: CDR1 SGHTA and CDR2 FQGNSA. CDR3 in amino acids: CASSLMATPVREQYF. DNA for the CDR3: TGTGCCAGCAGCTTAATGGCTACCCCAGTTAGGGAGCAGTACTTC.

About this clonotype: A read error is possible here, since a much larger clone lies one base away. This rearrangement joins TRBV5-6 to TRBJ2-2; the D is unclear. Germline lookup yields CDR1 SGHDT and CDR2 YYEEEE. The CDR3 totals 11 residues. With 7 bases removed from V and 5 bases from J, the gap between germline ends came to 6 bases. This CDR3 reads CASEQTGELFF. The CDR3, as DNA: TGTGCCAGCGAACAGACCGGGGAGCTGTTTTTT.